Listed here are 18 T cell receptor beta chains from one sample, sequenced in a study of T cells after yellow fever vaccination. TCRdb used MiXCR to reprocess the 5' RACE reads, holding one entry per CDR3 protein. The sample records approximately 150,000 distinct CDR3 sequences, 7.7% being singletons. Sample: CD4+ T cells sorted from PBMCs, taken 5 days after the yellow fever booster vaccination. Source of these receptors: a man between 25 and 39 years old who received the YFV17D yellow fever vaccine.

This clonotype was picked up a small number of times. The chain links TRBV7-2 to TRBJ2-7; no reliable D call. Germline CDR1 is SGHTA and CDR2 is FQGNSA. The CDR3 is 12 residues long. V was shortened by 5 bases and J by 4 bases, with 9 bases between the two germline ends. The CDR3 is CASSTTRYEQYF. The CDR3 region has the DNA TGTGCCAGCAGCACAACACGTTACGAGCAGTACTTC. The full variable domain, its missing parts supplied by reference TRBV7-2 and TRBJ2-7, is GAGVSQSPSNKVTEKGKDVELRCDPISGHTALYWYRQSLGQGLEFLIYFQGNSAPDKSGLPSDRFSAERTGGSVSTLTIQRTQQEDSAVYLCASSTTRYEQYFGPGTRLTVT.

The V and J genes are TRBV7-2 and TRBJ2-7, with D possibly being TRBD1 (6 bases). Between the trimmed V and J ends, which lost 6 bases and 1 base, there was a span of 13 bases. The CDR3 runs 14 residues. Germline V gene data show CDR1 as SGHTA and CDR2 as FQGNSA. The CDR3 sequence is CASRTTGTSYEQYF. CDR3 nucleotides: TGTGCCAGCAGAACGACCGGGACATCCTACGAGCAGTACTTC. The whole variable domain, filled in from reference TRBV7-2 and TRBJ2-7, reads GAGVSQSPSNKVTEKGKDVELRCDPISGHTALYWYRQSLGQGLEFLIYFQGNSAPDKSGLPSDRFSAERTGGSVSTLTIQRTQQEDSAVYLCASRTTGTSYEQYFGPGTRLTVT.

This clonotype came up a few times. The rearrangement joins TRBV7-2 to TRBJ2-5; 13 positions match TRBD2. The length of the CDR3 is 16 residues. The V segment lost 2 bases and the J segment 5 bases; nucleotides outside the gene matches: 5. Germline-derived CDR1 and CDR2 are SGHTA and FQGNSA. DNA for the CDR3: TGTGCCAGCAGCTTAACCGGACTAGCGGGAGTGGAGACCCAGTACTTC. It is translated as CASSLTGLAGVETQYF.

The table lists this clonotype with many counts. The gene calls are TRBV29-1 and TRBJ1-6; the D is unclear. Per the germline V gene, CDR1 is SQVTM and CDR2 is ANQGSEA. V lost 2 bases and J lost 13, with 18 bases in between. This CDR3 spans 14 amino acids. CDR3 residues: CSVEIIDGRNPLHF. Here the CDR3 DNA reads TGCAGCGTTGAAATTATAGACGGACGAAATCCCCTCCACTTT.

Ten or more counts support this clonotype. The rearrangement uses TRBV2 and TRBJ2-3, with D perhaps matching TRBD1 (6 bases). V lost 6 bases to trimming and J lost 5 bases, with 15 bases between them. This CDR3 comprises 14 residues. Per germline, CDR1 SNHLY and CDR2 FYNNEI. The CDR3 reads CASSLWTAGDTQYF. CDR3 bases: TGTGCCAGCAGCCTGTGGACAGCAGGAGATACGCAGTATTTT.

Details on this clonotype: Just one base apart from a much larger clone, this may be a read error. CDR3 DNA: TGTGCCAGCAAACCGGGACTAGCTAACAATGGGCAGTTCTTC. Its translation is CASKPGLANNGQFF. The chain recombines TRBV6-2 or TRBV6-3 with TRBJ2-1, with 9 bases lining up with TRBD2. Germline CDR1 MNHEY, CDR2 SVGEGT. The CDR3 contains 14 residues.

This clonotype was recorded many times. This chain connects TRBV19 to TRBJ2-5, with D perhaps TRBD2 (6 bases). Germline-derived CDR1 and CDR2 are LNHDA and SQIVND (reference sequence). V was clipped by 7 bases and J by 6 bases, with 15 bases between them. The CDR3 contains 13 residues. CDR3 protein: CASMETSAKTQYF. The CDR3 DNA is TGTGCCAGTATGGAGACTAGTGCGAAGACCCAGTACTTC.

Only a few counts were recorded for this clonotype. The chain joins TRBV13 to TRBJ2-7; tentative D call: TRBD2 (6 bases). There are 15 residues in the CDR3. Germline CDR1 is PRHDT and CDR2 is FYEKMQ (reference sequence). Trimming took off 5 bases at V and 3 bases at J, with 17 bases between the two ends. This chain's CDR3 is CASSPPGTLFYEQYF. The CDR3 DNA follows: TGTGCCAGCAGCCCACCCGGGACTCTCTTCTACGAGCAGTACTTC.

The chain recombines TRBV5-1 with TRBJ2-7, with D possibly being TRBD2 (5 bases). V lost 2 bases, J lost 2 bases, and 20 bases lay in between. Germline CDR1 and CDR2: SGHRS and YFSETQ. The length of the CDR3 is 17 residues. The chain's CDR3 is CASSFKRDYRGTYEQYF. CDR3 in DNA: TGCGCCAGCAGCTTCAAAAGGGATTATCGGGGTACCTACGAGCAGTACTTC.

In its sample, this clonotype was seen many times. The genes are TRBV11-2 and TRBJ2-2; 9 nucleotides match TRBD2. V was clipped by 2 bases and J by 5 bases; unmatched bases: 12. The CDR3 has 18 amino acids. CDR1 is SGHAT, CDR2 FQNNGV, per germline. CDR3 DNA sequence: TGTGCCAGCAGCTTATTCTCAGCGGGAGGCTCGGGGACCGGGGAGCTGTTTTTT. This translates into CASSLFSAGGSGTGELFF. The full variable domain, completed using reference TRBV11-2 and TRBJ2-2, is EAGVAQSPRYKIIEKRQSVAFWCNPISGHATLYWYQQILGQGPKLLIQFQNNGVVDDSQLPKDRFSAERLKGVDSTLKIQPAKLEDSAVYLCASSLFSAGGSGTGELFFGEGSRLTVL.

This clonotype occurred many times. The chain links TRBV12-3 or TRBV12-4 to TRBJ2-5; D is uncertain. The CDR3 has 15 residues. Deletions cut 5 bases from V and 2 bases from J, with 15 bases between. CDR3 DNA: TGTGCCAGCAGTCTGGAGACGGCCATACAAGAGACCCAGTACTTC. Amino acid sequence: CASSLETAIQETQYF.

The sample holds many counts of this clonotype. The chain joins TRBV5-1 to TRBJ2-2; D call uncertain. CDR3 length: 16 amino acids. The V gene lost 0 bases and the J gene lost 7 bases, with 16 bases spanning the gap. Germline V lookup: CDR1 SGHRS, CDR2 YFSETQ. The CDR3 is CASSLGVPPSNGELFF. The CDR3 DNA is TGCGCCAGCAGCTTGGGGGTTCCCCCTTCCAACGGGGAGCTGTTTTTT.

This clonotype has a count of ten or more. The DNA for the CDR3 is TGTGCCAGCAAGGAACAAAGCACAGATACGCAGTATTTT. As protein: CASKEQSTDTQYF. The chain joins TRBV27 to TRBJ2-3; D unclear. Deletions cut 7 bases from V and 0 bases from J, with 8 bases between. From germline, CDR1 is MNHEY and CDR2 SMNVEV (reference sequence). The length of the CDR3 is 13 residues.

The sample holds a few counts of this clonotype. Here the CDR3 reads CASSLDERETQYF. The CDR3 DNA is TGTGCCAGCAGCTTGGATGAGAGGGAGACCCAGTACTTC. The V and J genes are TRBV5-4 and TRBJ2-5; D is ambiguous. Germline V gene lookup returns CDR1 SGHNT and CDR2 YYREEE (reference sequence). The CDR3 length is 13 residues. The V end was cut by 0 bases, the J end by 5 bases, with 8 bases between.

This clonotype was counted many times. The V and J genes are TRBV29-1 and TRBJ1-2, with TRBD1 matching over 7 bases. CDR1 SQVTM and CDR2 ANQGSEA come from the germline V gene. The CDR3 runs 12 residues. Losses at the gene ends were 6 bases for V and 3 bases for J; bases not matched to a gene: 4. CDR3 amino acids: CSVGTDHYGYTF. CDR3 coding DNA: TGCAGCGTCGGGACAGACCACTATGGCTACACCTTC.

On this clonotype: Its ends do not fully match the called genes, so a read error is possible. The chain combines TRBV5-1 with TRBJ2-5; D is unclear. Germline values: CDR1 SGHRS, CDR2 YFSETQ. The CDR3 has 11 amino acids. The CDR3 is CANSFGETQYF. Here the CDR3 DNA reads TGCGCCAACAGCTTCGGGGAGACCCAGTACTTC.

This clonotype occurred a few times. CDR3 sequence reads: CASRLTGTPLDWEQFF. The CDR3 region has the DNA TGTGCCAGCAGATTAACCGGGACTCCTCTCGATTGGGAGCAGTTCTTC. The V call is TRBV6-5, the J call TRBJ2-1, with D tentatively TRBD2 (6 bases). Trimming took 6 bases from V and 10 from J, leaving 25 bases between them. Germline V gene lookup returns CDR1 MNHEY and CDR2 SVGAGI. This CDR3 comprises 16 residues.

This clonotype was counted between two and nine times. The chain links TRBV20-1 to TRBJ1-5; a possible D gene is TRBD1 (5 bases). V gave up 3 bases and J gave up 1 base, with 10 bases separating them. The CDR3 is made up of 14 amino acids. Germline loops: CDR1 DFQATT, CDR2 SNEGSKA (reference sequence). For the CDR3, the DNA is TGCAGTGCTAGGGGGGTTGTGAGCAATCAGCCCCAGCATTTT. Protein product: CSARGVVSNQPQHF.